One T cell receptor beta chain is described in this entry. Its specificity is unknown. Total RNA extraction produced at least 5 micrograms (per sample) for the study. The authors ran a second PCR of about 7 to 11 cycles using a sample-barcoded 5' primer and a J-beta primer mix. In TCRdb, the 5' RACE reads were re-called with MiXCR into one record per CDR3 protein. The sample holds 700,000 to 950,000 distinct CDR3 sequences, 58% seen once. This sample was taken from a study of blood T cells in healthy people across ages. V was trimmed by 4 bases and J by 13 bases, leaving 12 bases between them. Germline V gene data show CDR1 as SEHNR and CDR2 as FQNEAQ (reference sequence). The CDR3 is 11 amino acids. Broader study findings: Per million T cells, TCR beta diversity dropped about linearly as age rose. Diversity was higher, and naive CD4+ cells more numerous, in long-lived donors than in aged donors.

The chain is built from TRBV7-9 and TRBJ2-3; a weak D match, TRBD2 (5 bases). This clonotype originated in a young man in good health. Material: blood. Here the CDR3 reads CASSYGVWKYF. Here the CDR3 DNA reads TGTGCCAGCAGCTACGGGGTTTGGAAGTATTTT.